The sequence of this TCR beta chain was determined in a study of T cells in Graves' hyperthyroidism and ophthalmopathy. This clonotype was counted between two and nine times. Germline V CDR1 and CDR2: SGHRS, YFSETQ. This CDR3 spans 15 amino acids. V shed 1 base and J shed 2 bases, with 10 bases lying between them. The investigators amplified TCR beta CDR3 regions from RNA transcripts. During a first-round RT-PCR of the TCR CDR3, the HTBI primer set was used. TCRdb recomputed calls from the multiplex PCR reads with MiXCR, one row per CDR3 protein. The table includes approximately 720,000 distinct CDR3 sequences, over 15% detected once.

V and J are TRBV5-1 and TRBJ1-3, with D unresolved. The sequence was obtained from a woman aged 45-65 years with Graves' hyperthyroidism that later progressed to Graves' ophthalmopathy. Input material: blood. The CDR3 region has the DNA TGCGCCAGCAGCTTGAACAGATTCACTGGAAACACCATATATTTT. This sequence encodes CASSLNRFTGNTIYF.